The 7 T cell receptor beta chains below were found in one sample sequenced in a study of cytomegalovirus exposure and HLA in healthy donors (dated by TCRdb to about 2017). The method behind the library was the immunoSEQ multiplex PCR assay. TCRdb re-hosts the immuneACCESS table, in-frame sequences only. Its copies lack some clones; in the studies checked, an unresolved V gene accounts for under half of them, and the cause for the rest is not known. The sample records tens of thousands of clones, roughly nine tenths of which are singletons. About 3% of the sample is taken by the ten largest. Input material: PBMCs. These receptors originate from a man younger than 30 in good health and CMV-seronegative.

DNA of the CDR3: TGTGCCGCCGGCCAGGGCAACGAGCAGTACTTC. Its protein is CAAGQGNEQYF. This sequence joins TRBV19 and TRBJ2-7; D perhaps matches TRBD1 (5 bases). CDR1 is LNHDA and CDR2 is SQIVND in the germline V gene (reference sequence). The CDR3 length is 11 residues. Trimming took 11 bases from V and 5 from J, leaving 13 bases between them.

The chain employs TRBV28 and TRBJ1-1; 7 bases map to TRBD1. J was trimmed by 5 bases and V by 2 bases; bases with no gene match: 8. Germline V gene data show CDR1 as MDHEN and CDR2 as SYDVKM. CDR3 length equals 15 residues. The CDR3 is CASSLPATGTTEAFF. In DNA, the CDR3 is TGTGCCAGCAGTTTACCCGCGACAGGGACGACTGAAGCTTTCTTT.

V and J are TRBV5-6 and TRBJ2-2, with D unclear. The germline V and J ends were trimmed by 6 bases and 4 bases, with 10 bases remaining between them. CDR1 is SGHDT and CDR2 is YYEEEE in the germline V gene. The CDR3 is 13 amino acids. The DNA of the CDR3 is TGTGCCAGCAACCAGGTCAGCACCGGGGAGCTGTTTTTT. Amino acid sequence: CASNQVSTGELFF.

This chain links TRBV5-1 with TRBJ2-1, with 13 bases identical to TRBD2. Germline CDR1 and CDR2: SGHRS and YFSETQ. This CDR3 is built from 15 residues. V lost 2 bases to trimming and J lost 6 bases; unmatched junction nucleotides: 2. DNA of the CDR3: TGCGCCAGCAGCTTCGGGACTAGCGGGACCAATGAGCAGTTCTTC. Residues: CASSFGTSGTNEQFF.

V usage is TRBV7-9 and J usage is TRBJ1-5; D not certain. The V gene's germline CDR1 is SEHNR and CDR2 FQNEAQ (reference sequence). This CDR3 spans 14 amino acids. V was shortened by 3 bases and J by 2 bases, with 8 bases between the two germline ends. The CDR3 nucleotides are TGTGCCAGCAGCTTCCTAGGAGGCAATCAGCCCCAGCATTTT. Translated, it gives CASSFLGGNQPQHF.

The chain carries TRBV6-1 and TRBJ2-6, with 10 nucleotides matching TRBD1. CDR3 length: 18 residues. The ends lost 4 bases at V and 2 bases at J; junction bases unmatched: 8. The germline gives CDR1 MNHNS, CDR2 SASEGT. This CDR3 is CASSAIGTGATGANVLTF. CDR3 DNA: TGTGCCAGCAGTGCCATAGGGACAGGGGCAACTGGGGCCAACGTCCTGACTTTC.

V gene TRBV7-2 combines with J gene TRBJ1-5, with 7 bases aligning to TRBD1. Germline lookup yields CDR1 SGHTA and CDR2 FQGNSA. The V segment lost 5 bases and the J segment 9 bases; nucleotides outside the gene matches: 16. The CDR3 runs to 16 residues. Written as DNA, the CDR3 is TGTGCCAGCAGCCCCTGGGGTGGGGACAGCACTTCGCCCCAGCATTTT. It specifies CASSPWGGDSTSPQHF. The full variable domain, completed using reference TRBV7-2 and TRBJ1-5, is GAGVSQSPSNKVTEKGKDVELRCDPISGHTALYWYRQSLGQGLEFLIYFQGNSAPDKSGLPSDRFSAERTGGSVSTLTIQRTQQEDSAVYLCASSPWGGDSTSPQHFGDGTRLSIL.